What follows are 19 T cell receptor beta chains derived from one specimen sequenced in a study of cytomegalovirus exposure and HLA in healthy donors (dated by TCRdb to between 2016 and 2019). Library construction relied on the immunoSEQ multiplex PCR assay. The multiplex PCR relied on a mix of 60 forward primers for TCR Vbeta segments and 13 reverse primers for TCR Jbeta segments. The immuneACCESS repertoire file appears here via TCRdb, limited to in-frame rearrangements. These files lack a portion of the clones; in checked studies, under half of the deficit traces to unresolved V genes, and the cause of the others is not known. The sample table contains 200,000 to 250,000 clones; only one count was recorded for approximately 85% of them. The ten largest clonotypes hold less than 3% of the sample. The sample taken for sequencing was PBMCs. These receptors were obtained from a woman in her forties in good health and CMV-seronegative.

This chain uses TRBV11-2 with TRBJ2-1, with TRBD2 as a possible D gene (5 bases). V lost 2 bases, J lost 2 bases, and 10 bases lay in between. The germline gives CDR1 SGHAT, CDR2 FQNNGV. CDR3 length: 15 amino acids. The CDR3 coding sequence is TGTGCCAGCAGCTTACGGACTGCCACCTACAATGAGCAGTTCTTC. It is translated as CASSLRTATYNEQFF.

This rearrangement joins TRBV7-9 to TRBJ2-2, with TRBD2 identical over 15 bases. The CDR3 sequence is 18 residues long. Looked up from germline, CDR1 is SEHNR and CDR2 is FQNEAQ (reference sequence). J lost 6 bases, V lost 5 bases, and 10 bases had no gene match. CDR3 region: CASSIWTSGRATSGELFF. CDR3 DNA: TGTGCCAGCAGCATTTGGACTAGCGGGAGGGCTACGTCCGGGGAGCTGTTTTTT.

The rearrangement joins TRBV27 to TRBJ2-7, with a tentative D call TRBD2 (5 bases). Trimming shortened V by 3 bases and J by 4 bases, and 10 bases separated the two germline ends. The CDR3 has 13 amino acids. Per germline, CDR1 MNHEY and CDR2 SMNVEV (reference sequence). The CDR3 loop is CASSFGRGYEQYF. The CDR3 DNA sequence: TGTGCCAGCAGTTTCGGACGAGGGTACGAGCAGTACTTC.

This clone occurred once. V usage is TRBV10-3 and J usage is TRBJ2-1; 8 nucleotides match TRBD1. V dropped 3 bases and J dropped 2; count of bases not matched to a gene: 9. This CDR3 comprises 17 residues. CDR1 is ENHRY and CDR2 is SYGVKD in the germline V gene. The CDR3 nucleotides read TGTGCCATCAGTGAATCGGGGACAGGAACAACCTACAATGAGCAGTTCTTC. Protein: CAISESGTGTTYNEQFF.

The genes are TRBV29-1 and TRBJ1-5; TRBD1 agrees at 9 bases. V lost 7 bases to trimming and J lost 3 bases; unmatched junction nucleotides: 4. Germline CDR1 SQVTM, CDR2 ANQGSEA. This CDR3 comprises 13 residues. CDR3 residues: CSAGTGLNQPQHF. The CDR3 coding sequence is TGCAGCGCAGGGACAGGGCTCAATCAGCCCCAGCATTTT.

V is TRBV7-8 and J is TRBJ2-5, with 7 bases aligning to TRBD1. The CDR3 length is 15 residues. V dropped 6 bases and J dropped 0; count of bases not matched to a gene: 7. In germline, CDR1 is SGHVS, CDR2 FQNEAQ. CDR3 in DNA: TGTGCCAGCAGTACCGGGACAGCGGACCAAGAGACCCAGTACTTC. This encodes CASSTGTADQETQYF. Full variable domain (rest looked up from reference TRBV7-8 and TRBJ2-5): GAGVSQSPRYKVAKRGQDVALRCDPISGHVSLFWYQQALGQGPEFLTYFQNEAQLDKSGLPSDRFFAERPEGSVSTLKIQRTQQEDSAVYLCASSTGTADQETQYFGPGTRLLVL.

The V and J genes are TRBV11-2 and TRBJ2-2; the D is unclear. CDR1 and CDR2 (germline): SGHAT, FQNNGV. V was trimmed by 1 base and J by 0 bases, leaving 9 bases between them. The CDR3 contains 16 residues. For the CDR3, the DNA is TGTGCCAGCAGCTTAGGAAGCTTGGCGAACACCGGGGAGCTGTTTTTT. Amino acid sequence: CASSLGSLANTGELFF.

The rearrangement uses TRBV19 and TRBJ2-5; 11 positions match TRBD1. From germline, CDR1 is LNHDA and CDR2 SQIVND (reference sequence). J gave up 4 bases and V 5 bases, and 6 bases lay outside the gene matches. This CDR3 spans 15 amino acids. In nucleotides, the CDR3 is TGTGCCAGTAGTGCCGGGACAGGGGGTTTAGAGACCCAGTACTTC. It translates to CASSAGTGGLETQYF.

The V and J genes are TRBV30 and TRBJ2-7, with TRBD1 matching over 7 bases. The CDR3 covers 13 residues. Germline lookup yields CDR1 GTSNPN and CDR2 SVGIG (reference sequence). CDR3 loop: CATERTGYYEQYF. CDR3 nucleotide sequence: TGTGCTACGGAGAGGACAGGCTACTACGAGCAGTACTTC. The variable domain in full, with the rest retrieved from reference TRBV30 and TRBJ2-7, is SQTIHQWPATLVQPVGSPLSLECTVEGTSNPNLYWYRQAAGRGLQLLFYSVGIGQISSEVPQNLSASRPQDRQFILSSKKLLLSDSGFYLCATERTGYYEQYFGPGTRLTVT.

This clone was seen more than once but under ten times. The CDR3 protein is CASSQDGIGTSGAYEQYF. DNA of the CDR3: TGCGCCAGCAGCCAAGATGGTATAGGGACTAGCGGGGCCTACGAGCAGTACTTC. The chain employs TRBV4-1 and TRBJ2-7; TRBD2 matches at 13 bases. Germline CDR1 is MGHRA and CDR2 is YSYEKL. The CDR3 has 18 residues. V was clipped by 0 bases and J by 2 bases; unmatched bases: 7.

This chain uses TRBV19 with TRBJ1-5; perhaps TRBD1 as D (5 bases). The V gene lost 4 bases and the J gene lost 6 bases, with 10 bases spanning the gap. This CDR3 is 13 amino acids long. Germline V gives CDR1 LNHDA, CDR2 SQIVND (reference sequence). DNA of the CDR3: TGTGCCAGTAGTAGCAGGGTCGGTCAGCCCCAGCATTTT. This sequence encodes CASSSRVGQPQHF.

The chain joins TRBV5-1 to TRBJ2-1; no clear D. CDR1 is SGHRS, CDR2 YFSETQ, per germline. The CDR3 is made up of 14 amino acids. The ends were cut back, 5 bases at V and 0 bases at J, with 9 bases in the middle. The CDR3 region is CASRIESSYNEQFF. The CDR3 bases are TGCGCCAGCAGAATAGAGAGCTCCTACAATGAGCAGTTCTTC.

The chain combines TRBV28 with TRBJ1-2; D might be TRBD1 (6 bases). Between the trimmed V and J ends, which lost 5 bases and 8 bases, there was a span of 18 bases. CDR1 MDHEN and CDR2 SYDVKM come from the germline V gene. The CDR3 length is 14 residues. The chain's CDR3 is CASSRSQGSGGYTF. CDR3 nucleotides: TGTGCCAGCAGTCGATCACAGGGTTCGGGAGGCTACACCTTC.

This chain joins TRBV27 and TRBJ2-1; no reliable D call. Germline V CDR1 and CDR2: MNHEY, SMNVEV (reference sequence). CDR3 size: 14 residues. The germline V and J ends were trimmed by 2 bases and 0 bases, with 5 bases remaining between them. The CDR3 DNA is TGTGCCAGCAGTTTAAGAGGCTCCTACAATGAGCAGTTCTTC. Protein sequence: CASSLRGSYNEQFF.

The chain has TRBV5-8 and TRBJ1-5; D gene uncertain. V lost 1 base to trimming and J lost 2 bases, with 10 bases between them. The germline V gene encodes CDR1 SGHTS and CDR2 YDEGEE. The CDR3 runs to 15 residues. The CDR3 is CASSLTRGGNQPQHF. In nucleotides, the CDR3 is TGTGCCAGCAGCTTGACCCGGGGTGGCAATCAGCCCCAGCATTTT.

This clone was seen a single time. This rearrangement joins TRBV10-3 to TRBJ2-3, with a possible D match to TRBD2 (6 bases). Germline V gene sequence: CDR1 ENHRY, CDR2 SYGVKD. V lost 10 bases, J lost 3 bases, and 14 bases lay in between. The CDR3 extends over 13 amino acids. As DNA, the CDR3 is TGTGCCACCCGGACGGGGGTGACAGATACGCAGTATTTT. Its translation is CATRTGVTDTQYF.

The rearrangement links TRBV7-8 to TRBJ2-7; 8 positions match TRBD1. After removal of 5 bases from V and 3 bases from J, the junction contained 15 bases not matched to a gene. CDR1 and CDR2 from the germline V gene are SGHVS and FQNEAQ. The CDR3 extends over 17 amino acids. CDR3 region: CASSPRSSGTGFYEQYF. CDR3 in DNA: TGTGCCAGCAGCCCCCGATCCTCCGGGACAGGTTTCTACGAGCAGTACTTC.

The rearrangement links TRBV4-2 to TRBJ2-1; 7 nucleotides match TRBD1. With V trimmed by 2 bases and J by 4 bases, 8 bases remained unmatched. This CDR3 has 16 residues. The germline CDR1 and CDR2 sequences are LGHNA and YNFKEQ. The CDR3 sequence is CASSQNGQERYNEQFF. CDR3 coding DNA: TGTGCCAGCAGCCAAAACGGACAGGAGAGGTACAATGAGCAGTTCTTC.

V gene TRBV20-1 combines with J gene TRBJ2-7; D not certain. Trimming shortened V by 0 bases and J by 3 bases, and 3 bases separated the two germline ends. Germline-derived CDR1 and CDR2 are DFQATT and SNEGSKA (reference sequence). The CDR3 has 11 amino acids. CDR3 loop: CSARESYEQYF. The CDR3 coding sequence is TGCAGTGCTAGAGAGAGCTACGAGCAGTACTTC.